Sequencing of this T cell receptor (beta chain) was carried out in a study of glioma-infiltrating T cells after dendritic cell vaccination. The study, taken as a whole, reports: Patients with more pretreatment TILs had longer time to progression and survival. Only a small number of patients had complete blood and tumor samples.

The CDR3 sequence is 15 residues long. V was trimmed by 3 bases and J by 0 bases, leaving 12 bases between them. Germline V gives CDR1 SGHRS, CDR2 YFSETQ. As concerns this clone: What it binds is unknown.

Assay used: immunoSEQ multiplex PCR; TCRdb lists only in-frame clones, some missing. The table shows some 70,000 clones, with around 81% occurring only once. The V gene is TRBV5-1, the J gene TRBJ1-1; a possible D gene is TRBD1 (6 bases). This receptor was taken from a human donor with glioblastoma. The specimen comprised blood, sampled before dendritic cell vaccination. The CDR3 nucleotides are TGCGCCAGCAGCTCATTAGGACAGCTGAACACTGAAGCTTTCTTT. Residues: CASSSLGQLNTEAFF.